The next 21 T cell receptor beta chains were all read from a single sample in a study of T cells in Graves' hyperthyroidism and ophthalmopathy. TCR beta CDR3 sequences were amplified from RNA transcripts. HTBI primers were employed in a first-round RT-PCR of the TCR CDR3. TCRdb independently ran MiXCR on the multiplex PCR reads; one entry per CDR3 protein. The table includes about 290,000 distinct CDR3 sequences, roughly 15% detected once. Material: blood. These receptors were obtained from a woman between 45 and 60 years old with Graves' hyperthyroidism that later progressed to Graves' ophthalmopathy.

The chain uses TRBV2 and TRBJ2-1; D is uncertain. V lost 3 bases, J lost 0 bases, and 12 bases lay in between. The CDR3 runs 16 residues. Per the germline V gene, CDR1 is SNHLY and CDR2 is FYNNEI. In DNA, the CDR3 is TGTGCCAGCAGTGAGATCGGCGTAAGCTCCTACAATGAGCAGTTCTTC. It encodes CASSEIGVSSYNEQFF. Full variable domain (outside the CDR3, taken from reference TRBV2 and TRBJ2-1): EPEVTQTPSHQVTQMGQEVILRCVPISNHLYFYWYRQILGQKVEFLVSFYNNEISEKSEIFDDQFSVERPDGSNFTLKIRSTKLEDSAMYFCASSEIGVSSYNEQFFGPGTRLTVL.

At least ten counts were recorded for this clonotype. The chain recombines TRBV20-1 with TRBJ1-5; no clear D gene. In germline, CDR1 is DFQATT, CDR2 SNEGSKA (reference sequence). Trimming shortened V by 6 bases and J by 5 bases, and 11 bases separated the two germline ends. This CDR3 has 12 amino acids. The CDR3 is CSACQSYQPQHF. The CDR3 DNA is TGCAGTGCGTGTCAGTCCTATCAGCCCCAGCATTTT.

In its sample, this clonotype was seen many times. CDR3 nucleotide sequence: TGTGCCAGCAGCTTTGGGGTCGAAAAACTGTTTTTT. Amino acids: CASSFGVEKLFF. V is TRBV11-2 and J is TRBJ1-4; D unclear. Germline CDR1 is SGHAT and CDR2 is FQNNGV. V was clipped by 3 bases and J by 8 bases, with 7 bases between them. The CDR3 has 12 amino acids.

This clonotype was recorded at least ten times. The chain combines TRBV6-1 with TRBJ2-5; 7 bases are a match to TRBD1. Germline lookup yields CDR1 MNHNS and CDR2 SASEGT. V trimming: 6 bases; J trimming: 4 bases; junction bases outside the gene matches: 5. The CDR3 runs to 13 residues. The CDR3 DNA sequence: TGTGCCAGCAGCGAGACAGGGCGAGAGACCCAGTACTTC. Its protein product is CASSETGRETQYF.

This clonotype was counted many times. V is TRBV28 and J is TRBJ2-7; TRBD2 matches at 9 bases. Germline V gives CDR1 MDHEN, CDR2 SYDVKM. Losses at the gene ends were 6 bases for V and 2 bases for J; bases not matched to a gene: 8. The CDR3 has 15 amino acids. The chain's CDR3 is CASSIPGLAAYEQYF. The CDR3 region has the DNA TGTGCCAGCAGCATTCCGGGACTAGCTGCCTACGAGCAGTACTTC. Full variable domain (missing parts from reference TRBV28 and TRBJ2-7): DVKVTQSSRYLVKRTGEKVFLECVQDMDHENMFWYRQDPGLGLRLIYFSYDVKMKEKGDIPEGYSVSREKKERFSLILESASTNQTSMYLCASSIPGLAAYEQYFGPGTRLTVT.

This clonotype was seen at least ten times. This chain uses TRBV13 with TRBJ2-5; TRBD1 aligns across 7 bases. V dropped 4 bases and J dropped 2; count of bases not matched to a gene: 10. Germline CDR1 is PRHDT and CDR2 is FYEKMQ (reference sequence). This CDR3 is built from 16 residues. The CDR3 sequence: CASSSTQTGEQETQYF. The DNA of the CDR3 is TGTGCCAGCAGCTCCACTCAAACAGGGGAGCAAGAGACCCAGTACTTC.

On this clonotype itself: A much larger clone lies a single base off, so this may be a read error. The rearrangement links TRBV18 to TRBJ2-1; TRBD2 might be the D (6 bases). Germline assignment: CDR1 KGHSH and CDR2 LQKENI. The V and J ends lost 8 bases and 12 bases respectively, with 20 bases between them. The CDR3 has 13 residues. CDR3 loop: CASPPARKGGQFF. The CDR3 DNA sequence: TGTGCCAGCCCCCCCGCCCGGAAGGGAGGGCAGTTCTTC. Using reference TRBV18 and TRBJ2-1 for the parts outside the CDR3, the full variable domain is NAGVMQNPRHLVRRRGQEARLRCSPMKGHSHVYWYRQLPEEGLKFMVYLQKENIIDESGMPKERFSAEFPKEGPSILRIQQVVRGDSAAYFCASPPARKGGQFFGPGTRLTVL.

The rearrangement uses TRBV7-3 and TRBJ2-3; 10 nucleotides match TRBD2. This CDR3 has 14 residues. V lost 5 bases to trimming and J lost 7 bases; unmatched junction nucleotides: 6. Germline V CDR1 and CDR2: SGHTA, FQGTGA. CDR3 nucleotides: TGTGCCAGCAGCCCTAGCGGGAGTATAAATACGCAGTATTTT. Protein: CASSPSGSINTQYF.

Note on this clonotype: This may be a read error: a much more frequent sequence differs by one nucleotide. The V gene is TRBV20-1, the J gene TRBJ1-4, with TRBD1 identical over 9 bases. Germline values: CDR1 DFQATT, CDR2 SNEGSKA (reference sequence). V lost 8 bases to trimming and J lost 5 bases; unmatched junction nucleotides: 6. The CDR3 is 13 residues long. Here the CDR3 reads CSITGTGNEKLFF. CDR3 in DNA: TGCAGTATCACCGGGACAGGGAATGAAAAACTGTTTTTT.

The chain uses TRBV12-3 or TRBV12-4 and TRBJ1-2; D uncertain. The length of the CDR3 is 16 residues. Trimming took off 5 bases at V and 5 bases at J, with 21 bases between the two ends. This CDR3 reads CASSPFFRTEEYGYTF. The CDR3 nucleotides are TGTGCCAGCAGTCCCTTTTTCCGGACTGAGGAATATGGCTACACCTTC.

As regards this clonotype: A single base separates this from a much larger clone, so it may be a read error. This CDR3 is missing its conserved last phenylalanine or tryptophan, likely due to a read error. The chain carries TRBV3-1 and TRBJ2-7; 7 bases are shared with TRBD2. V shed 4 bases, J shed 2 bases, and the junction held 8 bases outside the gene matches. CDR1 and CDR2 from the germline V gene are LGHDT and YNNKEL (reference sequence). This CDR3 region has 15 residues. This CDR3 reads CASSPGSGETYEQYL. The DNA of the CDR3 is TGTGCCAGCAGCCCTGGGAGCGGGGAGACCTACGAGCAGTACCTC.

At least ten counts were recorded for this clonotype. This sequence joins TRBV6-1 and TRBJ1-2; TRBD1 agrees at 10 bases. The junction had 12 bases not matched to a gene; V was cut back by 6 bases and J by 8 bases. The CDR3 is made up of 15 amino acids. Germline CDR1 and CDR2: MNHNS and SASEGT. In nucleotides, the CDR3 is TGTGCCAGCAGATCAGACAGGGGGCATCCTGGAGGCTACACCTTC. Its translation is CASRSDRGHPGGYTF.

This clonotype was picked up many times. This chain connects TRBV24-1 to TRBJ1-2; maybe TRBD1 (5 bases). Germline V gives CDR1 KGHDR, CDR2 SFDVKD. The CDR3 loop spans 14 amino acids. V gave up 1 base and J gave up 3 bases, with 8 bases separating them. CDR3 bases: TGTGCCACCAGTGATTTTACACAGGACTATGGCTACACCTTC. This encodes CATSDFTQDYGYTF.

The chain links TRBV20-1 to TRBJ1-2; D remains unclear. The CDR3 is made up of 13 amino acids. Germline V gene lookup returns CDR1 DFQATT and CDR2 SNEGSKA (reference sequence). V was clipped by 6 bases and J by 4 bases, with 15 bases between them. This chain's CDR3 is CSARTSGSYGYTF. The DNA for the CDR3 is TGCAGTGCGCGGACTAGCGGGAGCTATGGCTACACCTTC.

There are many counts of this clonotype. The CDR3 reads CASSPSGSEYNEQFF. In nucleotides, the CDR3 is TGTGCCAGCAGTCCTAGCGGGAGCGAGTACAATGAGCAGTTCTTC. The chain is built from TRBV7-8 and TRBJ2-1, with 10 bases lining up with TRBD2. Trimming cost V 6 bases and J 4 bases; bases outside gene matches: 6. Germline V CDR1 and CDR2: SGHVS, FQNEAQ. This CDR3 has 15 residues.

CDR3 sequence: CASSPIAGAYGYTF. The CDR3 DNA reads as TGTGCCAGCAGCCCAATTGCAGGGGCCTATGGCTACACCTTC. The chain is built from TRBV7-9 and TRBJ1-2, with a weak D call TRBD1 (6 bases). The V gene's germline CDR1 is SEHNR and CDR2 FQNEAQ (reference sequence). Deletions cut 5 bases from V and 4 bases from J, with 14 bases between. The CDR3 is 14 amino acids.

This clonotype occurred many times. The genes are TRBV10-3 and TRBJ2-7, with D possibly matching TRBD2 (5 bases). Trimming stripped 0 bases from V and 5 bases from J, with 8 bases between. This CDR3 is built from 13 residues. Germline loops: CDR1 ENHRY, CDR2 SYGVKD. CDR3 sequence (DNA): TGTGCCATCAGTGAGTCGAGGGAAAACGAGCAGTACTTC. Translating it yields CAISESRENEQYF.

The sample holds many counts of this clonotype. V gene TRBV29-1 combines with J gene TRBJ2-4; 7 nucleotides match TRBD2. Germline V gene data show CDR1 as SQVTM and CDR2 as ANQGSEA. V shed 3 bases, J shed 0 bases, and the junction held 8 bases outside the gene matches. The CDR3 is 16 residues long. The CDR3 DNA follows: TGCAGCGTTGAGGGAGGGGCAGAAGAAGCCAAAAACATTCAGTACTTC. It codes for CSVEGGAEEAKNIQYF. The whole variable domain, filled in from reference TRBV29-1 and TRBJ2-4, reads SAVISQKPSRDICQRGTSLTIQCQVDSQVTMMFWYRQQPGQSLTLIATANQGSEATYESGFVIDKFPISRPNLTFSTLTVSNMSPEDSSIYLCSVEGGAEEAKNIQYFGAGTRLSVL.

This clonotype was observed many times. The chain uses TRBV27 and TRBJ2-4, with 11 bases identical to TRBD2. Trimming cost V 1 base and J 11 bases; bases outside gene matches: 7. Germline CDR1 and CDR2: MNHEY and SMNVEV (reference sequence). CDR3 length: 15 amino acids. CDR3 sequence: CASSLFPGSGRVQYF. In nucleotides, the CDR3 is TGTGCCAGCAGTTTATTCCCCGGTAGCGGGAGGGTTCAGTACTTC.

V is TRBV24-1 and J is TRBJ1-1; unclear D gene. The CDR3 covers 15 residues. Trimming cost V 2 bases and J 0 bases, with 9 bases left between them. Germline V lookup: CDR1 KGHDR, CDR2 SFDVKD. CDR3 protein: CATSDSKRMNTEAFF. The CDR3 DNA sequence: TGTGCCACCAGTGATTCGAAACGGATGAACACTGAAGCTTTCTTT.

The chain recombines TRBV28 with TRBJ2-3; D is perhaps TRBD1 or TRBD2 (5 bases each). The CDR3 is made up of 15 amino acids. The germline V and J ends were trimmed by 2 bases and 1 base, with 10 bases remaining between them. Germline-derived CDR1 and CDR2 are MDHEN and SYDVKM. The CDR3 coding sequence is TGTGCCAGCAGTTTAACCCAGGGAGGCACAGATACGCAGTATTTT. This encodes CASSLTQGGTDTQYF.